One and the same sample provided the 25 T cell receptor beta chains below, sequenced in a study of blood T cell repertoires in COVID-19. Measured with immunoSEQ multiplex PCR; TCRdb has only the in-frame clones, and not every one. Here the sample spans under 250,000 clones, 80% to 90% being singletons. Sequencing was carried out using PBMCs or T cells enriched from blood (not recorded which). The receptors here all came from a woman aged 18-35 years in a cohort exposed to, infected with or recovered from COVID-19 (not recorded which).

The genes are TRBV5-1 and TRBJ2-7; TRBD1 matches at 7 bases. Germline loops: CDR1 SGHRS, CDR2 YFSETQ. The CDR3 is 13 amino acids. Trimming at V came to 0 bases and at J to 3 bases, leaving 0 bases not matched to a gene. Here the CDR3 reads CASSLDRGYEQYF. As DNA, the CDR3 is TGCGCCAGCAGCTTGGACAGGGGCTACGAGCAGTACTTC. Complete variable domain (other parts from reference TRBV5-1 and TRBJ2-7): KAGVTQTPRYLIKTRGQQVTLSCSPISGHRSVSWYQQTPGQGLQFLFEYFSETQRNKGNFPGRFSGRQFSNSRSEMNVSTLELGDSALYLCASSLDRGYEQYFGPGTRLTVT.

The chain uses TRBV29-1 and TRBJ2-1; weak D call: TRBD2 (7 bases). The germline gives CDR1 SQVTM, CDR2 ANQGSEA. V was clipped by 2 bases and J by 10 bases, with 12 bases between them. The CDR3 is 12 amino acids. This CDR3 reads CSVELSGGEQFF. The CDR3 DNA reads TGCAGCGTTGAACTGTCGGGGGGCGAGCAGTTCTTC.

The chain recombines TRBV7-8 with TRBJ2-1, with D possibly being TRBD1 (5 bases). Trimming took 2 bases from V and 6 from J, leaving 14 bases between them. The CDR3 has 15 residues. Germline V gives CDR1 SGHVS, CDR2 FQNEAQ. Here the CDR3 reads CASSLRQGPSNEQFF. The CDR3 nucleotides read TGTGCCAGCAGCTTAAGGCAGGGTCCGAGCAATGAGCAGTTCTTC.

The V and J genes are TRBV7-9 and TRBJ2-1; the D is unclear. CDR3 length: 14 amino acids. CDR1 SEHNR and CDR2 FQNEAQ come from the germline V gene (reference sequence). Trimming stripped 8 bases from V and 5 bases from J, with 16 bases between. The CDR3 nucleotides are TGTGCCAGCTTGATCGACAATTTCAACAATGAGCAGTTCTTC. It encodes CASLIDNFNNEQFF. Drawing the rest from reference TRBV7-9 and TRBJ2-1, the complete variable domain is DTGVSQNPRHKITKRGQNVTFRCDPISEHNRLYWYRQTLGQGPEFLTYFQNEAQLEKSRLLSDRFSAERPKGSFSTLEIQRTEQGDSAMYLCASLIDNFNNEQFFGPGTRLTVL.

The chain employs TRBV3-1 (or the pseudogene TRBV3-2) and TRBJ1-3; D is undetermined. Trimming shortened V by 1 base and J by 4 bases, and 11 bases separated the two germline ends. The CDR3 has 15 residues. The germline gives CDR1 LGHDT, CDR2 YNNKEL (reference sequence). For the CDR3, the DNA is TGTGCCAGCAGCCAAGGCGGGGTGTCGGGAAACACCATATATTTT. This sequence encodes CASSQGGVSGNTIYF.

V is TRBV5-4 and J is TRBJ2-7; TRBD1 might be the D (6 bases). V lost 4 bases to trimming and J lost 0 bases, with 14 bases between them. From germline, CDR1 is SGHNT and CDR2 YYREEE (reference sequence). There are 15 residues in the CDR3. The DNA of the CDR3 is TGTGCCAGCAGCCCGCGGCAGGGGAGCTCCTACGAGCAGTACTTC. It codes for CASSPRQGSSYEQYF.

This clone appeared once. The CDR3 region has the DNA TGTGCCAGCGGATCCGGGACAGGGCCTCGCGAGCAGTACTTC. Translated, it gives CASGSGTGPREQYF. The rearrangement joins TRBV27 to TRBJ2-7, with TRBD1 matching over 9 bases. CDR1 is MNHEY, CDR2 SMNVEV, per germline (reference sequence). The CDR3 loop spans 14 amino acids. Trimming removed 8 bases from V and 6 bases from J; junction bases left unmatched: 11.

This rearrangement joins TRBV6-5 to TRBJ1-1; 8 bases fit TRBD1. After removal of 5 bases from V and 1 base from J, the junction contained 6 bases not matched to a gene. CDR1 MNHEY and CDR2 SVGAGI come from the germline V gene. The CDR3 loop spans 15 amino acids. In DNA, the CDR3 is TGTGCCAGCAGTCTAAGACAGGGGTGGAACACTGAAGCTTTCTTT. It yields the protein CASSLRQGWNTEAFF.

CDR3 nucleotides: TGTGCCAGCTCACCCGGCGAGGCATCTGGAAACACCATATATTTT. Translating gives CASSPGEASGNTIYF. The chain carries TRBV18 and TRBJ1-3; D gene ambiguous. From germline, CDR1 is KGHSH and CDR2 LQKENI. The CDR3 spans 15 residues. Between the trimmed V and J ends, which lost 3 bases and 1 base, there was a span of 10 bases.

The chain has TRBV6-2 or TRBV6-3 and TRBJ1-1, with D tentatively TRBD1 (6 bases). V lost 2 bases to trimming and J lost 4 bases, with 8 bases between them. The CDR3 has 13 amino acids. Germline V CDR1 and CDR2: MNHEY, SVGEGT. The CDR3 region has the DNA TGTGCCAGCAGTTACAGGGGGAGCACTGAAGCTTTCTTT. It translates to CASSYRGSTEAFF.

The chain joins TRBV5-1 to TRBJ2-7; tentatively, D is TRBD1 (6 bases). Germline V gene lookup returns CDR1 SGHRS and CDR2 YFSETQ. Trimming removed 2 bases at V and 5 bases at J, with 14 bases between. The CDR3 has 14 residues. The CDR3 DNA follows: TGCGCCAGCAGCTTACCCACCTCAGGGGACGAGCAGTACTTC. This encodes CASSLPTSGDEQYF. Variable domain in full (rest from reference TRBV5-1 and TRBJ2-7): KAGVTQTPRYLIKTRGQQVTLSCSPISGHRSVSWYQQTPGQGLQFLFEYFSETQRNKGNFPGRFSGRQFSNSRSEMNVSTLELGDSALYLCASSLPTSGDEQYFGPGTRLTVT.

The V call is TRBV12-3 or TRBV12-4, the J call TRBJ1-1; no clear D gene. Trimming pared 5 bases from V and 11 bases from J, leaving 15 bases between. This CDR3 is 12 amino acids long. Here the CDR3 DNA reads TGTGCCAGCAGTCAGTCGAAGCAGCGGGCTTTCTTT. It translates to CASSQSKQRAFF.

This clone occurred a few times. The chain is built from TRBV6-1 and TRBJ1-4; tentatively, D is TRBD1 (6 bases). Trimming took off 3 bases at V and 7 bases at J, with 15 bases between the two ends. The CDR3 is 15 amino acids. Germline V gene data show CDR1 as MNHNS and CDR2 as SASEGT. CDR3 amino acids: CASSEDAGAFEKLFF. The CDR3 DNA follows: TGTGCCAGCAGTGAGGACGCAGGGGCCTTTGAAAAACTGTTTTTT.

The rearrangement links TRBV24-1 to TRBJ1-4; no firm D call. Germline CDR1 is KGHDR and CDR2 is SFDVKD. The CDR3 is 14 amino acids. The V end lost 4 bases, the J end lost 6 bases, and 11 bases lay between the germline ends. The CDR3 coding sequence is TGTGCCACCAGTGACCGCAGCGAGGATGAAAAACTGTTTTTT. It encodes CATSDRSEDEKLFF.

The rearrangement uses TRBV2 and TRBJ2-1; D might be TRBD1 (6 bases). V shed 10 bases and J shed 1 base, with 17 bases lying between them. The CDR3 extends over 15 amino acids. Looked up from germline, CDR1 is SNHLY and CDR2 is FYNNEI. CDR3 sequence (DNA): TGTGCCACTTCGACCGGGACACCGTCCTACAATGAGCAGTTCTTC. As protein: CATSTGTPSYNEQFF.

This clone was observed once. CDR3 sequence reads: CASSSSSGDGGKETQYF. The CDR3 DNA sequence: TGTGCCAGCAGCTCTAGCAGCGGGGATGGGGGTAAGGAGACCCAGTACTTC. The J gene is TRBJ2-5, the V gene TRBV9, with 7 positions matching TRBD2. The CDR3 covers 17 residues. Germline V gives CDR1 SGDLS, CDR2 YYNGEE. The ends lost 4 bases at V and 5 bases at J; junction bases unmatched: 17.

The V gene is TRBV7-8, the J gene TRBJ2-1, with TRBD2 matching 8 bases. There are 15 residues in the CDR3. CDR1 is SGHVS, CDR2 FQNEAQ, per germline. The trim removed 5 bases at V and 6 bases at J, leaving 9 bases unmatched. In DNA, the CDR3 is TGTGCCAGCAGCCGAGGGACTAGTCAATTCAATGAGCAGTTCTTC. It codes for CASSRGTSQFNEQFF.

This chain uses TRBV3-1 (or the pseudogene TRBV3-2) with TRBJ1-2; D is ambiguous. Germline V lookup: CDR1 LGHDT, CDR2 YNNKEL (reference sequence). With 4 bases removed from V and 7 bases from J, the gap between germline ends came to 16 bases. This CDR3 comprises 14 residues. CDR3 nucleotides: TGTGCCAGCAGCCGGAGGGCGGAGGTGTTTGGCTACACCTTC. This sequence encodes CASSRRAEVFGYTF.

This clone was found once. The rearrangement joins TRBV19 to TRBJ2-7; D perhaps matches TRBD1 (5 bases). Germline CDR1 and CDR2: LNHDA and SQIVND (reference sequence). Trimming cost V 2 bases and J 2 bases, with 7 bases left between them. This CDR3 region has 13 residues. The CDR3 protein is CASSITGTYEQYF. The CDR3 DNA follows: TGTGCCAGTAGTATAACAGGCACCTACGAGCAGTACTTC.

Comment on this clone: At the DNA level, this CDR3 is encoded by other sequences in the same sample as well. V is TRBV5-1 and J is TRBJ1-1, with D possibly being TRBD1 (5 bases). The CDR3 covers 13 residues. Germline V gene lookup returns CDR1 SGHRS and CDR2 YFSETQ. Trimming cost V 2 bases and J 3 bases, with 8 bases left between them. This CDR3 is CASSFGGDTEAFF. CDR3 nucleotides: TGCGCCAGCAGCTTCGGGGGGGACACTGAAGCTTTCTTT.

This clone was seen once. The chain employs TRBV5-4 and TRBJ2-4; TRBD1 aligns across 11 bases. Trimming at V came to 4 bases and at J to 7 bases, leaving 13 bases not matched to a gene. Germline values: CDR1 SGHNT, CDR2 YYREEE (reference sequence). CDR3 size: 17 residues. DNA for the CDR3: TGTGCCAGCAGCCCAAGATCCGGGACAGGGGGGAACAACATTCAGTACTTC. It specifies CASSPRSGTGGNNIQYF.

The genes are TRBV28 and TRBJ1-1, with 9 bases fitting TRBD1. Per the germline V gene, CDR1 is MDHEN and CDR2 is SYDVKM. V shed 5 bases and J 3 bases; nucleotides not matched to a gene: 7. The CDR3 spans 15 residues. This chain's CDR3 is CASSPSTGGYTEAFF. The CDR3 region has the DNA TGTGCCAGCAGTCCCTCGACAGGGGGGTACACTGAAGCTTTCTTT.

The J gene is TRBJ1-2, the V gene TRBV19; D possibly corresponds to TRBD1 (5 bases). Germline CDR1 reads LNHDA; CDR2 reads SQIVND (reference sequence). Trimming cost V 9 bases and J 6 bases, with 23 bases left between them. CDR3 size: 15 residues. Written as DNA, the CDR3 is TGTGCCAGCACAACCCCAAGCGGGGGGATACATGGCTACACCTTC. Protein product: CASTTPSGGIHGYTF.

This clone was found once. This chain links TRBV18 with TRBJ2-3, with 8 bases fitting TRBD2. This CDR3 region has 16 residues. Germline CDR1 KGHSH, CDR2 LQKENI. Losses at the gene ends were 1 base for V and 2 bases for J; bases not matched to a gene: 5. CDR3: CASSPRVAGNTDTQYF. In nucleotides, the CDR3 is TGTGCCAGCTCACCACGAGTAGCGGGAAACACAGATACGCAGTATTTT. Complete variable domain (other parts from reference TRBV18 and TRBJ2-3): NAGVMQNPRHLVRRRGQEARLRCSPMKGHSHVYWYRQLPEEGLKFMVYLQKENIIDESGMPKERFSAEFPKEGPSILRIQQVVRGDSAAYFCASSPRVAGNTDTQYFGPGTRLTVL.

The V call is TRBV19, the J call TRBJ1-1, with D tentatively TRBD1 (5 bases). There are 12 residues in the CDR3. Germline loops: CDR1 LNHDA, CDR2 SQIVND (reference sequence). Trimming pared 7 bases from V and 3 bases from J, leaving 9 bases between. CDR3 protein: CASKLGDTEAFF. The CDR3 nucleotides read TGTGCCAGTAAGTTAGGGGACACTGAAGCTTTCTTT.